These 30 T cell receptor beta chains were all obtained from the same sample, sequenced in a study of blood T cells in healthy people across ages. Sample-barcoded 5' priming and a J-beta primer mix drove a second PCR of roughly 6 to 12 cycles. TCRdb called the 5' RACE reads again in MiXCR, with one record for every CDR3 protein. The sample has hundreds of thousands of distinct CDR3 sequences, more than 50% seen once; the top ten hold 25% to 30%. The sample comprised blood. These receptors were taken from a man aged 35 to 55 in good health.

CDR3 in DNA: TGTGCCACCAGCAGAGATCCCGGACAGGCGCGGAGGTTTATGGAGACCCAGTACTTC. It yields the protein CATSRDPGQARRFMETQYF. V is TRBV15 and J is TRBJ2-5, with 7 positions matching TRBD1. V was pared by 0 bases and J by 5 bases, with 18 bases of the junction left unmatched. CDR1 and CDR2 from the germline V gene are LNHNV and YYDKDF (reference sequence). The CDR3 loop spans 19 amino acids.

The chain is built from TRBV11-3 and TRBJ2-5; D not certain. The length of the CDR3 is 13 residues. From germline, CDR1 is SGHNT and CDR2 YENEEA. The V gene lost 3 bases and the J gene lost 3 bases, with 8 bases spanning the gap. In nucleotides, the CDR3 is TGTGCCAGCAGCTTTGGACCTAAAGAGACCCAGTACTTC. Amino acid sequence: CASSFGPKETQYF.

This rearrangement joins TRBV2 to TRBJ1-2; D gene ambiguous. CDR1 SNHLY and CDR2 FYNNEI come from the germline V gene. The CDR3 runs 13 residues. The V end lost 5 bases, the J end lost 4 bases, and 11 bases lay between the germline ends. The CDR3 protein is CASSPWGGYGYTF. CDR3 nucleotide sequence: TGTGCCAGCAGTCCCTGGGGAGGCTATGGCTACACCTTC.

Worth noting for this clonotype: A much larger clone is a single base away; this may be a read error. In this CDR3 the conserved last residue, phenylalanine or tryptophan, is missing, so a read error is likely. The chain links TRBV7-2 to TRBJ2-5, with 7 bases aligning to TRBD1. The trim removed 5 bases at V and 2 bases at J, leaving 5 bases unmatched. Germline V CDR1 and CDR2: SGHTA, FQGNSA. The CDR3 extends over 14 amino acids. The chain's CDR3 is CASSPGQQQETQYV. The CDR3 nucleotides read TGTGCCAGCAGCCCGGGACAGCAACAAGAGACCCAGTACGTC.

The J gene is TRBJ2-3, the V gene TRBV6-2 or TRBV6-3; D unresolved. The length of the CDR3 is 16 residues. With 6 bases removed from V and 1 base from J, the gap between germline ends came to 17 bases. Germline CDR1 MNHEY, CDR2 SVGEGT. Written as DNA, the CDR3 is TGTGCCAGCAGCCTCCTTTTCAGGAGCGGCACAGATACGCAGTATTTT. Residues: CASSLLFRSGTDTQYF.

About this clonotype itself: The junction and the germline gene differ at one end; a read error may be behind it. This rearrangement joins TRBV29-1 to TRBJ2-5; 8 bases map to TRBD2. CDR3 size: 13 residues. Germline values: CDR1 SQVTM, CDR2 ANQGSEA. CDR3 sequence (DNA): TGCAGCGTTGTTCTAGCGGGCCAAGAGACCCAGCACTTC. Protein product: CSVVLAGQETQHF.

This clonotype was detected only a few times. The chain links TRBV2 to TRBJ2-3, with D possibly TRBD2 on 6 matching bases. CDR3 length equals 14 residues. V gave up 6 bases and J gave up 1 base, with 11 bases separating them. CDR1 SNHLY and CDR2 FYNNEI come from the germline V gene. The CDR3 bases are TGTGCCAGCAGAGGAGGGGTGGGCACAGATACGCAGTATTTT. Protein: CASRGGVGTDTQYF.

This clonotype appeared once. The chain uses TRBV5-1 and TRBJ2-7; TRBD2 aligns across 8 bases. Germline V CDR1 and CDR2: SGHRS, YFSETQ. Unmatched junction bases numbered 7, after V lost 0 bases and J lost 5 bases. This CDR3 comprises 15 residues. CDR3 amino acids: CASSLVLASGHEQYF. DNA for the CDR3: TGCGCCAGCAGCTTGGTTCTCGCTAGCGGGCACGAGCAGTACTTC.

The chain recombines TRBV6-1 with TRBJ1-5; possibly TRBD1 for D (5 bases). CDR1 and CDR2 from the germline V gene are MNHNS and SASEGT. The CDR3 totals 15 residues. V lost 2 bases and J lost 5, with 13 bases in between. The CDR3 DNA reads as TGTGCCAGCAGTGAACCGGGACGTCTCTATCAGCCCCAGCATTTT. It encodes CASSEPGRLYQPQHF.

V usage is TRBV10-3 and J usage is TRBJ2-4; D not resolved. The DNA end favors TRBJ2-5, so the J call may be wrong. There are 11 residues in the CDR3. Germline V gene data show CDR1 as ENHRY and CDR2 as SYGVKD. The CDR3 bases are TGTGCCATAAGTATTGGAGAGACCCAGTACTTC. It specifies CAISIGETQYF.

J is TRBJ2-3 and V is TRBV3-1, with D perhaps matching TRBD1 or TRBD2 (6 bases each). V was trimmed by 1 base and J by 0 bases, leaving 11 bases between them. The V gene's germline CDR1 is LGHDT and CDR2 YNNKEL (reference sequence). This CDR3 has 16 amino acids. DNA for the CDR3: TGTGCCAGCAGCCAAGCCGGGGGCCGAAGCACAGATACGCAGTATTTT. It translates to CASSQAGGRSTDTQYF.

The V call is TRBV12-3 or TRBV12-4, the J call TRBJ2-4; 11 positions match TRBD1. The CDR3 totals 15 residues. Trimming cost V 6 bases and J 7 bases; bases outside gene matches: 8. The CDR3, as DNA: TGTGCCAGCAGCCTGGTGGGACAGGGGGGGAACATTCAGTACTTC. It specifies CASSLVGQGGNIQYF.

The genes are TRBV4-3 and TRBJ2-3; the match to TRBD2 covers 8 bases. The germline V gene has CDR1 LGHNA and CDR2 YSLEER. The V and J ends lost 4 bases and 4 bases, in that order; junction bases with no gene match: 10. The CDR3 is 16 residues long. DNA for the CDR3: TGCGCCAGCAGCCCCGTGGCCGGGGGGGTCCCAGATACGCAGTATTTT. It specifies CASSPVAGGVPDTQYF.

The chain joins TRBV6-6 to TRBJ2-1; maybe TRBD1 (5 bases). The CDR3 covers 16 residues. CDR1 is MNHNY, CDR2 SVGAGI, per germline (reference sequence). The ends were cut back, 2 bases at V and 6 bases at J, with 17 bases in the middle. The CDR3 protein is CASSYRQQIQGNEQFF. The CDR3 DNA reads as TGTGCCAGCAGTTACCGACAGCAGATTCAGGGCAATGAGCAGTTCTTC.

This chain joins TRBV20-1 and TRBJ2-1; 7 bases fit TRBD1. The CDR3 runs to 12 residues. Germline V lookup: CDR1 DFQATT, CDR2 SNEGSKA (reference sequence). After removal of 5 bases from V and 13 bases from J, the junction contained 11 bases not matched to a gene. CDR3 nucleotides: TGCAGTGCTGATCCGGGACAGAAGGCCCAGTTCTTC. It encodes CSADPGQKAQFF.

The chain links TRBV4-2 to TRBJ2-3, with no clear D. CDR1 and CDR2 (germline): LGHNA, YNFKEQ. The V end lost 0 bases, the J end lost 0 bases, and 10 bases lay between the germline ends. CDR3 length: 16 amino acids. The CDR3, as DNA: TGTGCCAGCAGCCAAGAATGGCTGGGGAGCACAGATACGCAGTATTTT. This gives the protein CASSQEWLGSTDTQYF.

This clonotype was found a few times. The genes are TRBV28 and TRBJ2-7, with a weak D call TRBD1 (6 bases). The CDR3 extends over 13 amino acids. Germline CDR1 is MDHEN and CDR2 is SYDVKM. With 6 bases removed from V and 1 base from J, the gap between germline ends came to 10 bases. The DNA for the CDR3 is TGTGCCAGCAGCACAGGGTGGTCCTACGAGCAGTACTTC. This gives the protein CASSTGWSYEQYF.

The rearrangement uses TRBV4-2 and TRBJ2-4; a possible D gene is TRBD1 (6 bases). The V and J ends lost 2 bases and 13 bases respectively, with 21 bases between them. This CDR3 is 15 amino acids long. The germline CDR1 and CDR2 sequences are LGHNA and YNFKEQ. This chain's CDR3 is CASSQIPGQLSEQYF. The CDR3 DNA reads TGTGCCAGCAGCCAAATCCCAGGACAGCTATCGGAGCAGTACTTC.

V is TRBV5-6 and J is TRBJ2-6; no reliable D call. The CDR3 totals 14 residues. The V and J ends lost 2 bases and 3 bases respectively, with 6 bases between them. Germline CDR1 and CDR2: SGHDT and YYEEEE. The CDR3 region is CASSFGGGANVLTF. The CDR3 nucleotides read TGTGCCAGCAGCTTTGGCGGTGGGGCCAACGTCCTGACTTTC.

This clonotype was recorded a few times. V usage is TRBV29-1 and J usage is TRBJ2-7, with 9 positions matching TRBD1. With V trimmed by 4 bases and J by 3 bases, 10 bases remained unmatched. The CDR3 loop spans 15 amino acids. The germline gives CDR1 SQVTM, CDR2 ANQGSEA. The CDR3 region has the DNA TGCAGCGTTGCTTATGCCGGGACAGGGAGCTACGAGCAGTACTTC. Translating it yields CSVAYAGTGSYEQYF.

The V gene is TRBV29-1, the J gene TRBJ2-7; D call uncertain. CDR1 is SQVTM and CDR2 is ANQGSEA in the germline V gene. Trimming left V 7 bases short and J 1 base short, with 11 bases between. The CDR3 spans 12 residues. DNA of the CDR3: TGCAGCGCCGGTGACCCATCCTACGAGCAGTACTTC. Its translation is CSAGDPSYEQYF.

This clonotype has only a few counts. The rearrangement uses TRBV27 and TRBJ2-6; perhaps TRBD1 as D (6 bases). The CDR3 loop spans 17 amino acids. Between the trimmed V and J ends, which lost 2 bases and 2 bases, there was a span of 13 bases. CDR1 and CDR2 from the germline V gene are MNHEY and SMNVEV (reference sequence). The CDR3 DNA sequence: TGTGCCAGCAGTTTAGGGTCAGGGGCCGCTGGGGCCAACGTCCTGACTTTC. Amino acid sequence: CASSLGSGAAGANVLTF.

The table lists this clonotype with a few counts. Here the CDR3 reads CASSKGTGSLGYTF. For the CDR3, the DNA is TGCGCCAGCAGCAAAGGAACAGGGAGTCTTGGCTACACCTTC. The genes are TRBV5-1 and TRBJ1-2; the D gene is possibly TRBD1 (6 bases). V was shortened by 4 bases and J by 7 bases, with 17 bases between the two germline ends. Germline loops: CDR1 SGHRS, CDR2 YFSETQ. This CDR3 contains 14 residues.

The sample holds one count of this clonotype. The gene calls are TRBV29-1 and TRBJ1-1; the D gene is possibly TRBD1 (5 bases). Trimming shortened V by 3 bases and J by 4 bases, and 9 bases separated the two germline ends. This CDR3 has 12 amino acids. Germline V CDR1 and CDR2: SQVTM, ANQGSEA. CDR3 DNA: TGCAGCGTTGAGGTCAGGGTCACTGAAGCTTTCTTT. Residues: CSVEVRVTEAFF.

This clonotype has a handful of counts. The genes are TRBV28 and TRBJ1-5, with D possibly matching TRBD1 (5 bases). The V gene's germline CDR1 is MDHEN and CDR2 SYDVKM. The ends were cut back, 5 bases at V and 3 bases at J, with 11 bases in the middle. This CDR3 is built from 14 residues. In DNA form, the CDR3 reads TGTGCCAGCAGTCCCCGACAGTACAATCAGCCCCAGCATTTT. Its protein product is CASSPRQYNQPQHF.

V gene TRBV7-2 combines with J gene TRBJ2-3; no firm D call. Per the germline V gene, CDR1 is SGHTA and CDR2 is FQGNSA. The CDR3 is 15 residues long. V gave up 1 base and J gave up 3 bases, with 11 bases separating them. CDR3 nucleotide sequence: TGTGCCAGCAGCTTAGGTTCTCTAGTAACAGATACGCAGTATTTT. Protein product: CASSLGSLVTDTQYF.

The chain uses TRBV7-2 and TRBJ2-4, with D possibly matching TRBD2 (8 bases). V was trimmed by 1 base and J by 15 bases, leaving 25 bases between them. Germline CDR1 is SGHTA and CDR2 is FQGNSA. This CDR3 is 16 amino acids long. CDR3 loop: CASSLGPGLGGYELYF. CDR3 DNA sequence: TGTGCCAGCAGCTTAGGCCCGGGACTAGGGGGCTACGAGCTGTACTTC.

V usage is TRBV24-1 and J usage is TRBJ2-1; tentative D call: TRBD2 (6 bases). The CDR3 is 14 amino acids. Trimming took 10 bases from V and 0 from J, leaving 12 bases between them. Germline CDR1 reads KGHDR; CDR2 reads SFDVKD. This CDR3 reads CATGGTVSYNEQFF. The CDR3 DNA is TGTGCCACTGGAGGGACGGTCTCCTACAATGAGCAGTTCTTC.

The chain links TRBV3-1 to TRBJ2-1, with D uncertain. CDR3 length: 14 residues. The germline CDR1 and CDR2 sequences are LGHDT and YNNKEL (reference sequence). The ends were cut back, 7 bases at V and 0 bases at J, with 10 bases in the middle. This CDR3 is CASKGRSSYNEQFF. For the CDR3, the DNA is TGTGCCAGCAAGGGCAGAAGCTCCTACAATGAGCAGTTCTTC.

The CDR3, as DNA: TGTGCCAGCAGCCCCAGTCGGGGGGAACGCCACAAGTACTTC. Translating it yields CASSPSRGERHKYF. V and J are TRBV7-7 and TRBJ2-5, with 7 bases identical to TRBD2. The CDR3 is made up of 14 amino acids. CDR1 and CDR2 from the germline V gene are SSHAT and FNYEAQ (reference sequence). Trimming cost V 5 bases and J 12 bases; bases outside gene matches: 15.